This TCR beta chain was captured in a study of T-cell memory formation after mild COVID-19. Using its own MiXCR run on the 5' RACE reads, TCRdb lists one record per CDR3 protein. This table has about 560,000 distinct CDR3 sequences, more than 15% appearing once. Deletions cut 0 bases from V and 6 bases from J, with 15 bases between. Germline V gene data show CDR1 as LNHNV and CDR2 as YYDKDF (reference sequence). The CDR3 sequence is 16 residues long. The source is an adult woman who had mild COVID-19 (a few samples of this study predate the infection). Cell type and time point are not known. The specimen was PBMCs or a T cell subset sorted from them (not recorded which). The J gene is TRBJ2-1, the V gene TRBV15, with D tentatively TRBD2 (7 bases). CDR3 bases: TGTGCCACCAGCAGAGATCTTTCCGGGGGGCTCAATGAGCAGTTCTTC. This encodes CATSRDLSGGLNEQFF. The whole variable domain, filled in from reference TRBV15 and TRBJ2-1, reads DAMVIQNPRYQVTQFGKPVTLSCSQTLNHNVMYWYQQKSSQAPKLLFHYYDKDFNNEADTPDNFQSRRPNTSFCFLDIRSPGLGDTAMYLCATSRDLSGGLNEQFFGPGTRLTVL.